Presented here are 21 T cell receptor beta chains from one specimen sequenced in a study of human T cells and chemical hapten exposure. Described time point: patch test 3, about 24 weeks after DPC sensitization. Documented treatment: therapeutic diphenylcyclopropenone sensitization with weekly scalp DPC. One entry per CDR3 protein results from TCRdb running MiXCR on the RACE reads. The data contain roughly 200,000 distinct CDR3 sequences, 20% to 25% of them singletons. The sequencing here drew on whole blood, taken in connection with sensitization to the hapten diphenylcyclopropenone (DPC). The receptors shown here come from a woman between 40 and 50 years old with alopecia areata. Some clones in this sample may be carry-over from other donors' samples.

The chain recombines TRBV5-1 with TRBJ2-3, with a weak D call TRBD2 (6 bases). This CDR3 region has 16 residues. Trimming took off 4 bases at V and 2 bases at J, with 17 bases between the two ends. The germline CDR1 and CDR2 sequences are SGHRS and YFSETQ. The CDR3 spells CASSDRDSNFTDTQYF. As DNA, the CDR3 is TGCGCCAGCAGCGACCGGGACTCCAACTTCACAGATACGCAGTATTTT. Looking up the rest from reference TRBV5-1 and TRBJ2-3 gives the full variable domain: KAGVTQTPRYLIKTRGQQVTLSCSPISGHRSVSWYQQTPGQGLQFLFEYFSETQRNKGNFPGRFSGRQFSNSRSEMNVSTLELGDSALYLCASSDRDSNFTDTQYFGPGTRLTVL.

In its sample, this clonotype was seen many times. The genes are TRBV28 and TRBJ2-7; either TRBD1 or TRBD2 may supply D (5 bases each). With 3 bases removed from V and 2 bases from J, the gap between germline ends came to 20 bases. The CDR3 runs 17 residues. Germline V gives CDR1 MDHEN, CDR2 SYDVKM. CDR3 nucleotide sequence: TGTGCCAGCAGTTTCAGTCACAGTATGGGGACCCCCTACGAGCAGTACTTC. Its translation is CASSFSHSMGTPYEQYF.

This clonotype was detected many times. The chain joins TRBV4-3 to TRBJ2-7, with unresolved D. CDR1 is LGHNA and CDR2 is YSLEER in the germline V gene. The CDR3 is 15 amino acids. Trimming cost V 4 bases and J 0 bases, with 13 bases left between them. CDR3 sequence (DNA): TGCGCCAGCAGCCCCAATTGGGGAAGCTCCTACGAGCAGTACTTC. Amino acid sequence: CASSPNWGSSYEQYF.

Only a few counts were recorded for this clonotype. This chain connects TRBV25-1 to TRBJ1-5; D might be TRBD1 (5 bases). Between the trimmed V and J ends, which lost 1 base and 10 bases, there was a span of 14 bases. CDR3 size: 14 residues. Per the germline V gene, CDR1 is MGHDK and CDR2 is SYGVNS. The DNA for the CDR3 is TGTGCCAGCAGTGAATCAGGGAGTGGTGGTCCCCAGCATTTT. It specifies CASSESGSGGPQHF.

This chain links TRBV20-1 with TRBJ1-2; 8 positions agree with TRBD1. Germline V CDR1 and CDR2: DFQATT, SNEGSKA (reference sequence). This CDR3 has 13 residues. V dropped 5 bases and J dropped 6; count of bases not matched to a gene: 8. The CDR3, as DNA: TGCAGTGCTGCCCCCACAGGGGGGAATGGCTACACCTTC. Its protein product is CSAAPTGGNGYTF.

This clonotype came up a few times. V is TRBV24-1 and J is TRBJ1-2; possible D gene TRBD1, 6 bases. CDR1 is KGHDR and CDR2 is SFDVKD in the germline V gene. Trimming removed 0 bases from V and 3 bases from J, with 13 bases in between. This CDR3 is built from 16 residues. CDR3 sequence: CATSDLSRGGDYGYTF. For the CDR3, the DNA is TGTGCCACCAGTGATTTGTCCAGGGGCGGTGACTATGGCTACACCTTC.

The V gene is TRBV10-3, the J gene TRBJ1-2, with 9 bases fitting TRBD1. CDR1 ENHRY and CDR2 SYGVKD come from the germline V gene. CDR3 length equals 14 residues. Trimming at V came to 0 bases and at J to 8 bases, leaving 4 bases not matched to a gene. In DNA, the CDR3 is TGTGCCATCAGTGAGTCGACAGGGGGAAGGGGCTACACCTTC. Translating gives CAISESTGGRGYTF.

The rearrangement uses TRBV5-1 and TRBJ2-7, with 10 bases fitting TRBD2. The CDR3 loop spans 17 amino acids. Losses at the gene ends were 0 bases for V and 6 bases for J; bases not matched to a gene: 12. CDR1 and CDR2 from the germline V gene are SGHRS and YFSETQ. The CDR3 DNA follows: TGCGCCAGCAGCTTGGAGGAGGCTAGCGGGAGTACGGGCGAGCAGTACTTC. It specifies CASSLEEASGSTGEQYF.

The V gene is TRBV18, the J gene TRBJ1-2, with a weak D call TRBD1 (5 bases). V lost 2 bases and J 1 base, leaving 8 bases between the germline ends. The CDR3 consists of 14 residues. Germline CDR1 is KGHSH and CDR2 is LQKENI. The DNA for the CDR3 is TGTGCCAGCTCACCAGGGACGGATAACTATGGCTACACCTTC. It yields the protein CASSPGTDNYGYTF.

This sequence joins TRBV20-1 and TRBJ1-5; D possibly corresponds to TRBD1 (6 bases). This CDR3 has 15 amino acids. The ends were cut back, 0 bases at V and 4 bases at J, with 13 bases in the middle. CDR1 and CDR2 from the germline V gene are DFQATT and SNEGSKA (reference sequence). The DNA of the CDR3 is TGCAGTGCTAGAGATCAGAGGAGGGGGAATCAGCCCCAGCATTTT. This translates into CSARDQRRGNQPQHF.

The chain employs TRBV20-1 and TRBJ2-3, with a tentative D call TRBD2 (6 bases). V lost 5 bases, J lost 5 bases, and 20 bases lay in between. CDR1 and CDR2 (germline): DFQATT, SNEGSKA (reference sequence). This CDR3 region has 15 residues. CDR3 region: CSADLGGPVKDTQYF. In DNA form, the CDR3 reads TGCAGTGCTGACCTTGGAGGGCCAGTGAAAGATACGCAGTATTTT.

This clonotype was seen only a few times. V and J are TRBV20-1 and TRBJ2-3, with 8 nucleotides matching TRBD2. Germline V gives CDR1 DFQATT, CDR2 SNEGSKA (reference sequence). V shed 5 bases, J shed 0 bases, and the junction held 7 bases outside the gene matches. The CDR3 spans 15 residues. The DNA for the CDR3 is TGCAGTGCTCCCCAGCCTAGCGGGAGCACAGATACGCAGTATTTT. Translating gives CSAPQPSGSTDTQYF.

The CDR3: CASSTRQGSDEQYF. As DNA, the CDR3 is TGTGCCAGCAGTACGCGACAGGGGTCAGACGAGCAGTACTTC. The rearrangement joins TRBV28 to TRBJ2-7, with TRBD1 matching over 8 bases. CDR1 is MDHEN, CDR2 SYDVKM, per germline. The CDR3 extends over 14 amino acids. The ends lost 5 bases at V and 5 bases at J; junction bases unmatched: 8.

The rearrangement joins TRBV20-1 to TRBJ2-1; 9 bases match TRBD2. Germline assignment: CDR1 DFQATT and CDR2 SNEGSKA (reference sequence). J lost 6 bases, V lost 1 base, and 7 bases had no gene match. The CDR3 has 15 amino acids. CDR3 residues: CSARVSVAGANEQFF. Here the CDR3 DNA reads TGCAGTGCTAGAGTGTCGGTAGCGGGGGCCAATGAGCAGTTCTTC.

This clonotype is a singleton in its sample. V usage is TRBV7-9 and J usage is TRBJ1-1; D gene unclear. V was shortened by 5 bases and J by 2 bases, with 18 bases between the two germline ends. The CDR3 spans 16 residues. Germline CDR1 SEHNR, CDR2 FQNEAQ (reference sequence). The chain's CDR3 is CASSPPPRYGNTEAFF. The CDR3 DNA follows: TGTGCCAGCAGCCCACCCCCGAGGTATGGAAACACTGAAGCTTTCTTT.

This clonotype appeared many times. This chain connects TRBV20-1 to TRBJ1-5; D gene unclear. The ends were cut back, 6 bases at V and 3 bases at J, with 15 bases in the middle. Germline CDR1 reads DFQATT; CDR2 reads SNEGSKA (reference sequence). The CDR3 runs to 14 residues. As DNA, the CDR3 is TGCAGTGCCCAAGCCGGGTCATCCAATCAGCCCCAGCATTTT. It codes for CSAQAGSSNQPQHF.

CDR3 protein: CATSLAGVQETQYF. The CDR3 DNA follows: TGTGCCACCAGTTTAGCGGGAGTCCAGGAGACCCAGTACTTC. This chain connects TRBV24-1 to TRBJ2-5, with TRBD2 identical over 9 bases. V was clipped by 6 bases and J by 5 bases; unmatched bases: 6. Germline CDR1 and CDR2: KGHDR and SFDVKD. The CDR3 spans 14 residues.

The CDR3 loop is CASSLFEGQSYEQYF. In DNA, the CDR3 is TGTGCCAGCAGCTTATTCGAGGGACAGAGCTACGAGCAGTACTTC. The genes are TRBV7-9 and TRBJ2-7; 7 bases map to TRBD1. Germline V gene sequence: CDR1 SEHNR, CDR2 FQNEAQ (reference sequence). The CDR3 runs 15 residues. With V trimmed by 2 bases and J by 3 bases, 7 bases remained unmatched.

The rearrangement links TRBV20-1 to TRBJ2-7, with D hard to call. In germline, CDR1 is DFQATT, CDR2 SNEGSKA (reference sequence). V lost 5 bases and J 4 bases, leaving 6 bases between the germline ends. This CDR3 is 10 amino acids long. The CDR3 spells CSAGAYEQYF. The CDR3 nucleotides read TGCAGTGCTGGTGCGTACGAGCAGTACTTC.

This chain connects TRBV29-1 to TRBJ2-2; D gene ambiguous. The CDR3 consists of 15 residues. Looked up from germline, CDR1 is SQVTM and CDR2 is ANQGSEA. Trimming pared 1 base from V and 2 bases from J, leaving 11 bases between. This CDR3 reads CSVEGRLVNTGELFF. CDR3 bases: TGCAGCGTTGAAGGCCGACTTGTAAACACCGGGGAGCTGTTTTTT.

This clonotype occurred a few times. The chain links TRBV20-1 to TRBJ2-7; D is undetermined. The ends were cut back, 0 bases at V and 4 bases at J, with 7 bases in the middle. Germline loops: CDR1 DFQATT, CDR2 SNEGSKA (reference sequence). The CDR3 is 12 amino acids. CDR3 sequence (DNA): TGCAGTGCTAGAGATTACAGATACGAGCAGTACTTC. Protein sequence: CSARDYRYEQYF.